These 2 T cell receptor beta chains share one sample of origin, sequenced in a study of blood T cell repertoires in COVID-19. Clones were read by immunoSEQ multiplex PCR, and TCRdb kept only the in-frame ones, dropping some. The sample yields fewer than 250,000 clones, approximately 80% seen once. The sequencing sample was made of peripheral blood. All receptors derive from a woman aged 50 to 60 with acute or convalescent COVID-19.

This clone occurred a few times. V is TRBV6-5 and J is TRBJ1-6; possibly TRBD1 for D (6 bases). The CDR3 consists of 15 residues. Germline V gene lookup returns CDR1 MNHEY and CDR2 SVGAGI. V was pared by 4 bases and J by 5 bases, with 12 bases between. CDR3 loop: CASSLDSPHNSPLHF. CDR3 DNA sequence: TGTGCCAGCAGTTTGGACAGCCCTCATAATTCACCCCTCCACTTT.

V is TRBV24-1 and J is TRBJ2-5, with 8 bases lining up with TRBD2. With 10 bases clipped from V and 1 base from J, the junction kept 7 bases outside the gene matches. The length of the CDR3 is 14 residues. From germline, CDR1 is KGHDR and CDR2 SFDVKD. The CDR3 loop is CATRGGPTQETQYF. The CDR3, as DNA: TGTGCCACTCGGGGGGGGCCGACCCAAGAGACCCAGTACTTC.